The 27 T cell receptor beta chains reported below all come from one sample, sequenced in a study of tissue T cells after allogeneic stem cell transplantation (dated 2022 in TCRdb). The library was produced with the immunoSEQ multiplex PCR assay. The table was pulled from immuneACCESS by TCRdb, which kept in-frame rearrangements only. Such tables lose some clones; where checked, under half of the loss comes from unresolved V genes, and the rest has no known cause. This sample is represented by more than 20,000 clones; 72% of them were singletons. 0.65% to 0.75% of the sample goes to the ten largest clones. The specimen sequenced was spleen. The receptors derive from a female BALB/c mouse in good health. The MHC haplotype of this strain is H2-d.

To note about this clone: Genes here carry mouse names. Read sequence stops 1 residue before the CDR3 end, and the germline J gene provides the missing end. J is TRBJ2-4 and V is TRBV20; the match to TRBD2 covers 7 bases. Trimming cost V 2 bases and J 0 bases; bases outside gene matches: 2. The CDR3 has 14 amino acids. Germline V CDR1 and CDR2: GFQATS, STVNSAI. The CDR3 reads CGARTGVSQNTLYF. CDR3 DNA (partial): TGTGGTGCTAGGACTGGGGTTAGTCAAAACACCTTGTAC.

Comments on this clone: The genes and germline here are from mouse. Sequencing ends 1 residue short of the CDR3 end; the germline J gene provides the rest. V is TRBV13-2 and J is TRBJ1-4; 7 nucleotides agree with TRBD1. Germline assignment: CDR1 NNHNN and CDR2 SYGAGS (reference sequence). V lost 3 bases to trimming and J lost 7 bases; unmatched junction nucleotides: 3. This CDR3 has 13 amino acids. The covered CDR3 bases are TGTGCCAGCGGTGCCCAGGGGGGCGAAAGATTATTT. Translated, it gives CASGAQGGERLF. The full-length CDR3 reads as CASGAQGGERLFF.

With respect to this clone: Gene and germline names: mouse. The read falls 1 residue short of the CDR3 end, and the missing part is taken from the germline J gene. The sample holds other DNA sequences that translate to the same CDR3. The V gene is TRBV19, the J gene TRBJ2-3; D perhaps matches TRBD1 (6 bases). The CDR3 has 15 residues. Germline V gene sequence: CDR1 FNHDT, CDR2 SITEND (reference sequence). V was shortened by 2 bases and J by 0 bases, with 10 bases between the two germline ends. The CDR3 loop is CASSIRGSSAETLYF. Incomplete CDR3 DNA: TGTGCCAGCAGTATCAGGGGATCTAGTGCAGAAACGCTGTAT.

On this clone itself: Mouse names are used for the genes. The CDR3 is cut off 1 residue early in the read; its end comes from the germline J gene. The rearrangement links TRBV13-2 to TRBJ1-3; TRBD1 might be the D (6 bases). The germline gives CDR1 NNHNN, CDR2 SYGAGS (reference sequence). There are 15 residues in the CDR3. V lost 1 base, J lost 0 bases, and 8 bases lay in between. The CDR3 is CASGDRDISGNTLYF. The sequenced CDR3 bases are TGTGCCAGCGGTGATCGGGACATTTCTGGAAATACGCTCTAT.

About this clone: The gene names given are mouse names. The CDR3 is cut off 1 residue early in the read; its end comes from the germline J gene. V gene TRBV29 combines with J gene TRBJ2-1; 14 bases align to TRBD2. The V and J ends lost 5 bases and 7 bases, in that order; junction bases with no gene match: 4. CDR1 is MSHET and CDR2 is SYDVDS in the germline V gene. The CDR3 spans 15 residues. CDR3 bases read: TGTGCTAGCAGTGTCCGGGACTGGGGGGGCGCTGAGCAGTTC. This encodes CASSVRDWGGAEQF. In full, the CDR3 is CASSVRDWGGAEQFF.

As regards this clone: The genes are named according to mouse. The CDR3 region is CAWKPGGDGQLYF. CDR3 bases read: TGTGCCTGGAAGCCGGGGGGCGACGGGCAGCTCTAC. The V gene is TRBV31, the J gene TRBJ2-2, with a possible D match to TRBD2 (7 bases). The CDR3 extends 1 residue past the end of the read, so its final part is completed from the germline J gene. Germline V CDR1 and CDR2: GKSSPN, SITVG. Trimming shortened V by 4 bases and J by 7 bases, and 13 bases separated the two germline ends. The CDR3 runs to 13 residues.

Turning to this clone: Genes and germline come from the mouse. From the germline J gene comes the end of the CDR3, since the read stops 1 residue before it. The gene calls are TRBV4 and TRBJ2-3, with 10 bases aligning to TRBD1. The J segment lost 1 base and the V segment lost 6 bases, leaving 4 bases of the junction unmatched. The CDR3 length is 15 residues. The germline gives CDR1 LGHDT, CDR2 YNNKQL (reference sequence). The chain's CDR3 is CASRRGTGGAETLYF. CDR3 bases read: TGTGCCAGCAGGAGGGGGACAGGGGGTGCAGAAACGCTGTAT.

Comment on this clone: The listed genes are named as in mouse. Read data end 1 residue before the CDR3 end; the end is taken from the germline J gene. The chain uses TRBV4 and TRBJ2-1; TRBD1 matches 9 bases. Losses at the gene ends were 4 bases for V and 3 bases for J; bases not matched to a gene: 4. CDR1 and CDR2 from the germline V gene are LGHDT and YNNKQL (reference sequence). The CDR3 runs to 15 residues. The sequenced CDR3 bases are TGTGCCAGCAGCTTTTGGACAGGGGCCTATGCTGAGCAGTTC. Its protein product is CASSFWTGAYAEQF. The whole CDR3 sequence reads CASSFWTGAYAEQFF.

This clone was counted only a few times. Germline and genes here are mouse. Read data end 1 residue before the CDR3 end; the end is taken from the germline J gene. The chain recombines TRBV2 with TRBJ2-7; 10 nucleotides agree with TRBD2. There are 16 residues in the CDR3. V lost 0 bases and J lost 3; bases outside the gene matches: 5. CDR1 is LGHNA and CDR2 is YSYQKL in the germline V gene. CDR3 sequence reads: CASSQDRTGGLYEQYF. CDR3 DNA (partial): TGTGCCAGCAGCCAAGATAGGACTGGGGGCCTCTATGAACAGTAC.

This clone showed up just a few times. Gene and germline names: mouse. Sequencing ends 1 residue short of the CDR3 end; the germline J gene provides the rest. The chain carries TRBV2 and TRBJ2-7; TRBD2 might be the D (6 bases). Trimming took 0 bases from V and 3 from J, leaving 9 bases between them. CDR1 is LGHNA, CDR2 YSYQKL, per germline. This CDR3 is 14 amino acids long. This CDR3 reads CASSQDWGLYEQYF. The part of the CDR3 DNA that was read is TGTGCCAGCAGCCAAGACTGGGGTCTCTATGAACAGTAC.

In the case of this clone: Germline and genes here are mouse. The CDR3 is cut off 1 residue early in the read; its end comes from the germline J gene. The V and J genes are TRBV13-3 and TRBJ1-1, with 7 bases aligning to TRBD1. Looked up from germline, CDR1 is NNHDY and CDR2 is SYVADS. J gave up 7 bases and V 4 bases, and 1 base lay outside the gene matches. This CDR3 spans 11 amino acids. The sequenced CDR3 bases are TGTGCCAGCAGTTGGGACAGAGAAGTCTTC. Its protein is CASSWDREVF. The full-length CDR3 reads as CASSWDREVFF.

To note about this clone: Mouse germline and gene names are used. The CDR3 extends 1 residue past the end of the read, so its final part is completed from the germline J gene. The chain couples TRBV31 to TRBJ1-6, with 7 bases fitting TRBD1. TRBJ1-6 is annotated as an ORF whose role is uncertain. Germline-derived CDR1 and CDR2 are GKSSPN and SITVG. V shed 3 bases and J 4 bases; nucleotides not matched to a gene: 6. The CDR3 consists of 15 residues. CDR3 bases read: TGTGCCTGGAGCCCTGGGACAGATTATAATTCGCCCCTCTAC. Translated, it gives CAWSPGTDYNSPLY. The complete CDR3 reads CAWSPGTDYNSPLYF.

Notes on this clone: Gene names and germline match the mouse. The CDR3 is cut off 1 residue early in the read; its end comes from the germline J gene. The chain is built from TRBV13-3 and TRBJ1-4; D may be TRBD1 (6 bases). The CDR3 contains 13 residues. Trimming stripped 6 bases from V and 3 bases from J, with 9 bases between. In germline, CDR1 is NNHDY, CDR2 SYVADS. CDR3 amino acids: CASTRTANERLFF. CDR3 DNA, as far as it was read: TGTGCCAGCACCAGGACAGCCAACGAAAGATTATTT.

This clone has only a few counts. Mouse gene names apply. The missing CDR3 end, 1 residue past where the read stops, is filled in from the germline J gene. V is TRBV19 and J is TRBJ1-5; weak D call: TRBD1 (6 bases). Trimming took 5 bases from V and 2 from J, leaving 8 bases between them. In germline, CDR1 is FNHDT, CDR2 SITEND (reference sequence). CDR3 size: 13 residues. CDR3 DNA (partial): TGTGCCAGCAGAGGGACATACAACCAGGCTCCGCTT. Translated, it gives CASRGTYNQAPL. The full CDR3 is CASRGTYNQAPLF.

For this clone: Genes here carry mouse names. Partial CDR3 DNA: TGTGCCAGCAGCTCGACAGGGTTCCAAGACACCCAGTAC. This gives the protein CASSSTGFQDTQY. The entire CDR3 reads CASSSTGFQDTQYF. The chain combines TRBV4 with TRBJ2-5; 7 nucleotides line up with TRBD1. The CDR3 end is not reached by the read, which stops 1 residue before it; the germline J gene fills it in. The CDR3 has 14 residues. The trim removed 4 bases at V and 2 bases at J, leaving 3 bases unmatched. CDR1 and CDR2 (germline): LGHDT, YNNKQL (reference sequence).

As concerns this clone: Gene and germline names: mouse. The DNA ends 1 residue before the CDR3 does, and the rest of the CDR3 is filled in from the germline J gene. This chain links TRBV4 with TRBJ1-1, with D possibly matching TRBD1 (6 bases). The germline V gene has CDR1 LGHDT and CDR2 YNNKQL (reference sequence). The CDR3 is made up of 14 amino acids. V shed 3 bases and J shed 0 bases, with 8 bases lying between them. The chain's CDR3 is CASSYRGPNTEVFF. CDR3 DNA, as far as it was read: TGTGCCAGCAGCTACAGGGGCCCAAACACAGAAGTCTTC.

Points on this clone: Genes here carry mouse names. The part of the CDR3 DNA that was read is TGTGCCAGCAGCCAAGATTCGAATTCTGGAAATACGCTCTAT. Its protein is CASSQDSNSGNTLY. The CDR3 in full is CASSQDSNSGNTLYF. The V and J genes are TRBV2 and TRBJ1-3; no clear D. The DNA ends 1 residue before the CDR3 does, and the rest of the CDR3 is filled in from the germline J gene. Germline CDR1 reads LGHNA; CDR2 reads YSYQKL. With 0 bases removed from V and 0 bases from J, the gap between germline ends came to 6 bases. This CDR3 is built from 15 residues. The full variable domain, with the rest looked up from reference TRBV2 and TRBJ1-3, is DPKIIQKPKYLVAVTGSEKILICEQYLGHNAMYWYRQSAKKPLEFMFSYSYQKLMDNQTASSRFQPQSSKKNHLDLQITALKPDDSATYFCASSQDSNSGNTLYFGEGSRLIVV.

As regards this clone: Genes and germline come from the mouse. The CDR3 extends 1 residue past the end of the read, so its final part is completed from the germline J gene. The V gene is TRBV17, the J gene TRBJ2-3, with 11 bases that match TRBD1. Germline V gives CDR1 MNHDT, CDR2 YYDKIL. There are 14 residues in the CDR3. The covered CDR3 bases are TGTGCAAGGGGACAGGGGGTGAGTGCAGAAACGCTGTAT. It specifies CARGQGVSAETLY. The full CDR3 is CARGQGVSAETLYF.

This clone has just a few counts. Mouse gene names apply. The sample contains more than one DNA sequence encoding this CDR3. The DNA read from the CDR3 is TGTGCCAGCAGTATTGGGGGTTCCTATGAACAGTAC. Translating gives CASSIGGSYEQY. The whole CDR3 sequence is CASSIGGSYEQYF. The chain carries TRBV19 and TRBJ2-7; tentatively, D is TRBD2 (6 bases). The observed sequence ends 1 residue before the CDR3 terminus, with the missing tail filled in from the germline J gene. This CDR3 spans 13 amino acids. V lost 2 bases, J lost 1 base, and 7 bases lay in between. CDR1 is FNHDT and CDR2 is SITEND in the germline V gene (reference sequence).

This clone came up a few times. Gene names follow the mouse nomenclature. Here the CDR3 reads CASSDAGTSGNTLYF. CDR3 DNA (partial): TGTGCCAGCAGTGATGCAGGGACCTCTGGAAATACGCTCTAT. The genes are TRBV13-1 and TRBJ1-3; tentatively, D is TRBD1 (5 bases). With the read ending 1 residue before the CDR3 end, the germline J gene is used to fill in that end. The CDR3 contains 15 residues. V lost 0 bases and J 1 base, leaving 8 bases between the germline ends. Germline V gene lookup returns CDR1 NSHNY and CDR2 SYGAGN.

With respect to this clone: Any gene name here is a mouse gene name. The CDR3 spells CASGDAAGGDYAEQFF. The sequenced part of the CDR3 DNA is TGTGCCAGCGGTGATGCGGCTGGGGGGGATTATGCTGAGCAGTTC. The J gene is TRBJ2-1, the V gene TRBV13-2; 9 bases align to TRBD2. The read ends 1 residue before the CDR3 terminus; that terminus is restored from the germline J gene. V gave up 0 bases and J gave up 4 bases; unmatched junction bases: 5. Germline lookup yields CDR1 NNHNN and CDR2 SYGAGS (reference sequence). The CDR3 length is 16 residues.

As regards this clone: Genes here carry mouse names. The read is 1 residue too short to cover the CDR3 end, so that end is filled in from the germline J gene. The chain couples TRBV29 to TRBJ2-2, with 9 bases that match TRBD1. The V segment lost 5 bases and the J segment 0 bases; nucleotides outside the gene matches: 4. Germline CDR1 and CDR2: MSHET and SYDVDS. The CDR3 is made up of 16 amino acids. The CDR3 DNA, read in part, is TGTGCTAGCAGTCCGGGACAGGGCGCAAACACCGGGCAGCTCTAC. Its protein is CASSPGQGANTGQLY. The full CDR3 reads CASSPGQGANTGQLYF.

This clone has only a few counts. Each gene name is a mouse one. The read ends 1 residue shy of where the CDR3 ends; the end is completed using the germline J gene. The sample contains more than one DNA sequence encoding this CDR3. The chain carries TRBV14 and TRBJ2-7; 9 bases fit TRBD2. The CDR3 loop spans 13 amino acids. Trimming at V came to 4 bases and at J to 4 bases, leaving 3 bases not matched to a gene. Germline lookup yields CDR1 SGHDT and CDR2 FRDEAV. CDR3 bases read: TGTGCCAGCAGTCGACTGGGGGCATATGAACAGTAC. Translating it yields CASSRLGAYEQY. The full-length CDR3 reads as CASSRLGAYEQYF.

In the case of this clone: Germline and genes here are mouse. The sequenced fragment ends 1 residue before the CDR3 boundary, so the rest is inferred from the germline J gene. The chain recombines TRBV19 with TRBJ1-4; 8 bases fit TRBD1. This CDR3 spans 15 amino acids. V lost 4 bases, J lost 3 bases, and 5 bases stayed unmatched. CDR1 FNHDT and CDR2 SITEND come from the germline V gene (reference sequence). CDR3 amino acids: CASSYRQGTNERLFF. Incomplete CDR3 DNA: TGTGCCAGCAGTTACAGACAGGGGACCAACGAAAGATTATTT.

As concerns this clone: The gene symbols are mouse symbols. The read stops 1 residue short of the end of the CDR3; the missing end is completed from the germline J gene. The chain employs TRBV29 and TRBJ2-3; tentatively, D is TRBD2 (6 bases). Germline values: CDR1 MSHET, CDR2 SYDVDS. The CDR3 consists of 13 residues. V was pared by 5 bases and J by 0 bases, with 6 bases between. The DNA read from the CDR3 is TGTGCTAGCAGTGGGGGGAGTGCAGAAACGCTGTAT. It encodes CASSGGSAETLY. In full, the CDR3 reads CASSGGSAETLYF.

This clone has just one count. The genes and germline here are from mouse. The read halts 1 residue ahead of the CDR3 end, with the missing end drawn from the germline J gene. The genes are TRBV5 and TRBJ2-3; D is possibly TRBD2 (6 bases). Germline V gives CDR1 LGHNA, CDR2 YNLKQL (reference sequence). The V end lost 2 bases, the J end lost 0 bases, and 9 bases lay between the germline ends. The CDR3 runs 15 residues. The CDR3 DNA, read in part, is TGTGCCAGCAGCCAAATGGGGACTAGTGCAGAAACGCTGTAT. Translated, it gives CASSQMGTSAETLY. The complete CDR3 sequence is CASSQMGTSAETLYF.

Concerning this clone: These gene names are mouse names. The sequence runs out 1 residue before the end of the CDR3; the remainder is reconstructed from the germline J gene. This chain links TRBV14 with TRBJ2-2; TRBD1 aligns across 7 bases. CDR3 length: 15 residues. Losses at the gene ends were 2 bases for V and 0 bases for J; bases not matched to a gene: 1. CDR1 and CDR2 from the germline V gene are SGHDT and FRDEAV. The CDR3 here is CASSLQGTNTGQLYF. CDR3 DNA, as far as it was read: TGTGCCAGCAGTTTACAGGGGACAAACACCGGGCAGCTCTAC. The whole variable domain, remainder taken from reference TRBV14 and TRBJ2-2, is EAGVTQSPRYAVLQEGQAVSFWCDPISGHDTLYWYQQPRDQGPQLLVYFRDEAVIDNSQLPSDRFSAVRPKGTNSTLKIQSAKQGDTATYLCASSLQGTNTGQLYFGEGSKLTVL.